Listed here are 27 T cell receptor beta chains from one sample, sequenced in a study of regulatory T cells in long-lasting Graves disease. Time point defined: newly diagnosed GD, antithyroid drugs for less than 3 months. From RNA extracted from PBMCs, the TCR library was made. The TCR beta library used iRepertoire HTBI primers with Arm-PCR amplification of CDR3. TCRdb ran MiXCR on the multiplex PCR reads and lists one entry per CDR3 protein. The table has 200,000 to 250,000 distinct CDR3 sequences, roughly a fifth seen once. The sample was peripheral blood mononuclear cells (PBMCs), taken at new diagnosis, from a patient treated with antithyroid drugs. Source of these receptors: a female donor with Graves disease.

This clonotype was picked up many times. The V gene is TRBV28, the J gene TRBJ1-4; D is undetermined. Between the trimmed V and J ends, which lost 3 bases and 6 bases, there was a span of 17 bases. Germline assignment: CDR1 MDHEN and CDR2 SYDVKM. The CDR3 runs to 16 residues. CDR3 DNA: TGTGCCAGCAGTTTCCCCCTCCCCGGGGTCGATGAAAAACTGTTTTTT. It specifies CASSFPLPGVDEKLFF.

This clonotype was recorded many times. V gene TRBV6-9 combines with J gene TRBJ2-2; TRBD1 matches 9 bases. The CDR3 runs to 16 residues. V lost 3 bases and J lost 5; bases outside the gene matches: 7. CDR1 is MNHGY, CDR2 SVAAGI, per germline. In nucleotides, the CDR3 is TGTGCCAGCAGTTACCCTCCCGGGACAGGGACCGGGGAGCTGTTTTTT. This sequence encodes CASSYPPGTGTGELFF.

The chain carries TRBV14 and TRBJ1-2, with unresolved D. This CDR3 contains 15 residues. V was clipped by 1 base and J by 2 bases, with 11 bases between them. Germline V gene data show CDR1 as SGHDN and CDR2 as FVKESK. The CDR3, as DNA: TGTGCCAGCAGCCAAGCGAAGGAATCGAACTATGGCTACACCTTC. This sequence encodes CASSQAKESNYGYTF.

This clonotype came up many times. The genes are TRBV5-4 and TRBJ2-3; 7 bases are a match to TRBD1. J was trimmed by 4 bases and V by 1 base; bases with no gene match: 9. The CDR3 extends over 16 amino acids. Germline loops: CDR1 SGHNT, CDR2 YYREEE (reference sequence). The CDR3 DNA reads as TGTGCCAGCAGCTTGACTCTTCACAGGGGTGCAGATACGCAGTATTTT. It codes for CASSLTLHRGADTQYF.

This clonotype was picked up many times. This sequence joins TRBV2 and TRBJ1-1; tentative D call: TRBD1 (6 bases). Trimming took 6 bases from V and 5 from J, leaving 13 bases between them. The CDR3 runs 13 residues. Looked up from germline, CDR1 is SNHLY and CDR2 is FYNNEI. CDR3 loop: CASRTTGYTEAFF. DNA of the CDR3: TGTGCCAGCAGGACGACAGGTTATACTGAAGCTTTCTTT.

The J gene is TRBJ2-3, the V gene TRBV20-1, with 8 bases matching TRBD2. V gave up 1 base and J gave up 2 bases; unmatched junction bases: 5. This CDR3 contains 15 residues. Germline CDR1 is DFQATT and CDR2 is SNEGSKA (reference sequence). The CDR3 protein is CSARAASGYTDTQYF. CDR3 DNA: TGCAGTGCTAGAGCGGCTAGCGGGTACACAGATACGCAGTATTTT.

This clonotype has ten or more counts. Here the CDR3 reads CASSLGARDRRTDTQYF. CDR3 nucleotides: TGTGCCAGCAGCTTAGGGGCCCGGGACCGCCGCACAGATACGCAGTATTTT. The chain uses TRBV7-2 and TRBJ2-3; D is perhaps TRBD1 or TRBD2 (5 bases each). CDR1 SGHTA and CDR2 FQGNSA come from the germline V gene. V gave up 1 base and J gave up 1 base, with 15 bases separating them. The CDR3 sequence is 17 residues long.

This clonotype appeared many times. This sequence joins TRBV10-3 and TRBJ2-2; 9 bases line up with TRBD1. This CDR3 is built from 16 residues. Germline V gene data show CDR1 as ENHRY and CDR2 as SYGVKD. The V segment lost 3 bases and the J segment 3 bases; nucleotides outside the gene matches: 5. CDR3 DNA sequence: TGTGCCATCAGTGACAACAGGGGGCCGGACACCGGGGAGCTGTTTTTT. Amino acid sequence: CAISDNRGPDTGELFF.

The chain uses TRBV6-5 and TRBJ2-5; tentatively, D is TRBD1 (6 bases). The CDR3 covers 15 residues. The germline V gene encodes CDR1 MNHEY and CDR2 SVGAGI. V shed 4 bases and J shed 4 bases, with 16 bases lying between them. The CDR3, as DNA: TGTGCCAGCAGTTCGTCCTGGGGGCGCAGAGAGACCCAGTACTTC. Amino acids: CASSSSWGRRETQYF.

This clonotype has at least ten counts. The chain links TRBV12-3 or TRBV12-4 to TRBJ2-1; D is uncertain. The CDR3 has 13 amino acids. V dropped 6 bases and J dropped 6 bases, with 12 bases sitting between them. CDR3 in amino acids: CASSTNLGNEQFF. CDR3 DNA sequence: TGTGCCAGCAGCACTAACCTGGGCAATGAGCAGTTCTTC.

This clonotype was observed a handful of times. The chain has TRBV19 and TRBJ2-5, with D possibly matching TRBD2 (6 bases). This CDR3 contains 13 residues. Trimming took off 11 bases at V and 4 bases at J, with 17 bases between the two ends. In germline, CDR1 is LNHDA, CDR2 SQIVND (reference sequence). CDR3 protein: CAVAREQGETQYF. CDR3 nucleotides: TGTGCCGTCGCTCGGGAGCAAGGAGAGACCCAGTACTTC. The variable domain in full, completed from reference TRBV19 and TRBJ2-5, reads DGGITQSPKYLFRKEGQNVTLSCEQNLNHDAMYWYRQDPGQGLRLIYYSQIVNDFQKGDIAEGYSVSREKKESFPLTVTSAQKNPTAFYLCAVAREQGETQYFGPGTRLLVL.

This clonotype has ten or more counts. This CDR3 reads CASGGHLKYQETQYF. Written as DNA, the CDR3 is TGTGCCAGCGGGGGACATCTTAAGTACCAAGAGACCCAGTACTTC. This chain links TRBV6-2 or TRBV6-3 with TRBJ2-5; D may be TRBD1 (6 bases). The germline V and J ends were trimmed by 8 bases and 0 bases, with 16 bases remaining between them. Looked up from germline, CDR1 is MNHEY and CDR2 is SVGEGT. The CDR3 is 15 residues long.

The V and J genes are TRBV20-1 and TRBJ1-1; maybe TRBD1 (5 bases). Per germline, CDR1 DFQATT and CDR2 SNEGSKA (reference sequence). CDR3 length: 15 residues. V gave up 1 base and J gave up 1 base, with 13 bases separating them. The CDR3 DNA is TGCAGTGCTAGAGCCGGGGACTACGCGAACACTGAAGCTTTCTTT. This translates into CSARAGDYANTEAFF.

Many counts were recorded for this clonotype. V usage is TRBV29-1 and J usage is TRBJ2-5, with TRBD2 as a possible D gene (6 bases). CDR3 size: 13 residues. The V and J ends lost 4 bases and 1 base respectively, with 10 bases between them. Looked up from germline, CDR1 is SQVTM and CDR2 is ANQGSEA. As DNA, the CDR3 is TGCAGCGTTGTGGGGGGTCTCCAAGAGACCCAGTACTTC. It specifies CSVVGGLQETQYF.

The chain combines TRBV7-2 with TRBJ2-7; 8 nucleotides line up with TRBD2. This CDR3 is built from 15 residues. Unmatched junction bases numbered 6, after V lost 1 base and J lost 4 bases. Germline assignment: CDR1 SGHTA and CDR2 FQGNSA. The CDR3 nucleotides are TGTGCCAGCAGCTTAGTAACTAGCGGATCTTACGAGCAGTACTTC. Translation: CASSLVTSGSYEQYF.

Notes on this clonotype: This could be a read error, since a much larger clone is one nucleotide away. The chain employs TRBV20-1 and TRBJ2-7, with TRBD1 as a possible D gene (6 bases). This CDR3 spans 14 amino acids. Germline V CDR1 and CDR2: DFQATT, SNEGSKA (reference sequence). DNA of the CDR3: TGCAGTGCTAGAGACCCGGGACAAGACTACGAGCAGCACTTC. Translated: CSARDPGQDYEQHF.

This clonotype was recorded many times. This chain joins TRBV2 and TRBJ1-4; D unresolved. Germline CDR1 reads SNHLY; CDR2 reads FYNNEI. The CDR3 spans 14 residues. V was clipped by 7 bases and J by 7 bases, with 16 bases between them. In DNA, the CDR3 is TGTGCCAGCAAGTACCCGACCGTCGGTGAAAAACTGTTTTTT. Its protein product is CASKYPTVGEKLFF.

The DNA of the CDR3 is TGTGCCAGCAGTGAATTGGGCCAGAGCGCGAGAGAGCAGTACTTC. This encodes CASSELGQSAREQYF. This chain uses TRBV11-3 with TRBJ2-7; D is unresolved. V dropped 6 bases and J dropped 7 bases, with 22 bases sitting between them. The CDR3 is 15 amino acids. Germline CDR1 and CDR2: SGHNT and YENEEA.

The table lists this clonotype with many counts. J is TRBJ1-4 and V is TRBV15, with D unresolved. The CDR3 runs to 17 residues. The germline V gene has CDR1 LNHNV and CDR2 YYDKDF (reference sequence). V was pared by 1 base and J by 5 bases, with 17 bases between. The CDR3 DNA reads TGTGCCACCAGCAGAGGAAACCAAGCACATGACAATGAAAAACTGTTTTTT. Amino acid sequence: CATSRGNQAHDNEKLFF.

This clonotype was observed at least ten times. The gene calls are TRBV29-1 and TRBJ2-5; 7 bases are shared with TRBD2. The CDR3 has 15 residues. The trim removed 7 bases at V and 5 bases at J, leaving 16 bases unmatched. Germline CDR1 SQVTM, CDR2 ANQGSEA. CDR3: CSAEGIRGETETQYF. In nucleotides, the CDR3 is TGCAGCGCTGAGGGGATCCGGGGGGAGACGGAGACCCAGTACTTC.

In this sample, this clonotype turned up many times. The rearrangement uses TRBV4-1 and TRBJ1-4; TRBD1 matches 10 bases. Losses at the gene ends were 2 bases for V and 5 bases for J; bases not matched to a gene: 8. CDR1 and CDR2 from the germline V gene are MGHRA and YSYEKL. The CDR3 has 17 amino acids. CDR3 sequence: CASSQTLPGQGNEKLFF. The CDR3 DNA reads as TGCGCCAGCAGCCAAACCCTACCGGGACAGGGGAATGAAAAACTGTTTTTT.

The table lists this clonotype with many counts. The chain recombines TRBV3-1 with TRBJ1-4; D remains ambiguous. The CDR3 has 13 amino acids. CDR1 is LGHDT, CDR2 YNNKEL, per germline (reference sequence). V was pared by 6 bases and J by 8 bases, with 13 bases between. This CDR3 is CASRGSTGEKLFF. The DNA of the CDR3 is TGTGCCAGCAGAGGATCAACTGGAGAAAAACTGTTTTTT.

This clonotype was picked up many times. J is TRBJ2-7 and V is TRBV7-2; possibly TRBD1 or TRBD2 for D (5 bases each). Germline-derived CDR1 and CDR2 are SGHTA and FQGNSA. Between the trimmed V and J ends, which lost 3 bases and 2 bases, there was a span of 14 bases. The length of the CDR3 is 15 residues. This CDR3 is CASSLSRDGAYEQYF. The CDR3 DNA is TGTGCCAGCAGCTTGTCCCGGGACGGTGCCTACGAGCAGTACTTC.

A few counts support this clonotype. CDR3: CASRLDRADTEAFF. The DNA for the CDR3 is TGTGCCAGCAGACTGGACAGGGCGGACACTGAAGCTTTCTTT. This rearrangement joins TRBV27 to TRBJ1-1, with 8 bases matching TRBD1. J gave up 3 bases and V 6 bases, and 6 bases lay outside the gene matches. The germline gives CDR1 MNHEY, CDR2 SMNVEV (reference sequence). This CDR3 region has 14 residues.

The genes are TRBV11-2 and TRBJ2-4, with D possibly being TRBD1 or TRBD2 (6 bases each). The V end lost 5 bases, the J end lost 4 bases, and 12 bases lay between the germline ends. This CDR3 has 14 residues. Germline loops: CDR1 SGHAT, CDR2 FQNNGV. CDR3 nucleotide sequence: TGTGCCAGCAGCCGCGGGACAACTAAAAACATTCAGTACTTC. It translates to CASSRGTTKNIQYF.

This clonotype was observed at least ten times. The chain employs TRBV6-5 and TRBJ2-3; D gene ambiguous. CDR3 length: 14 residues. CDR1 is MNHEY and CDR2 is SVGAGI in the germline V gene. The V end lost 2 bases, the J end lost 5 bases, and 11 bases lay between the germline ends. The CDR3 sequence is CASSYGISRDTQYF. CDR3 DNA: TGTGCCAGCAGTTACGGCATTTCCCGAGATACGCAGTATTTT.

This clonotype was recorded at least ten times. Compared with germline, one end of the junction differs, possibly owing to a read error. The genes are TRBV5-1 and TRBJ1-5; D unclear. The CDR3 loop spans 15 amino acids. Germline assignment: CDR1 SGHRS and CDR2 YFSETQ. The CDR3 region has the DNA TGTGCCAGCAGCTTGTGGGCGTCTGGGGATCAGCCCCAGCATTTT. It encodes CASSLWASGDQPQHF.